This record looks at one TCR beta chain sequence and its context. The same CDR3 can be traced to other DNA sequences in this sample. This record comes from a study of shared clonotypes between healthy human individuals. TCRdb's table, derived via immunoSEQ multiplex PCR, lists solely in-frame clones and lacks some. The sample carries about 1.1 million clones, around 78% recorded once. The CDR3 has 11 amino acids. Trimming removed 6 bases from V and 4 bases from J, with 8 bases in between. CDR1 and CDR2 (germline): DFQATT, SNEGSKA (reference sequence). Sequenced material: memory CD4+ T cells from PBMCs. The subset denotes: CD45RA-negative fraction. The V call is TRBV20-1, the J call TRBJ2-3, with D maybe TRBD2 (6 bases). The source of this sequence is a man aged 18 to 29 in good health. Some clones in this sample may be carry-over from other donors' samples. CDR3 region: CSAGGPDTQYF. The CDR3, as DNA: TGCAGTGCGGGGGGTCCAGATACGCAGTATTTT.